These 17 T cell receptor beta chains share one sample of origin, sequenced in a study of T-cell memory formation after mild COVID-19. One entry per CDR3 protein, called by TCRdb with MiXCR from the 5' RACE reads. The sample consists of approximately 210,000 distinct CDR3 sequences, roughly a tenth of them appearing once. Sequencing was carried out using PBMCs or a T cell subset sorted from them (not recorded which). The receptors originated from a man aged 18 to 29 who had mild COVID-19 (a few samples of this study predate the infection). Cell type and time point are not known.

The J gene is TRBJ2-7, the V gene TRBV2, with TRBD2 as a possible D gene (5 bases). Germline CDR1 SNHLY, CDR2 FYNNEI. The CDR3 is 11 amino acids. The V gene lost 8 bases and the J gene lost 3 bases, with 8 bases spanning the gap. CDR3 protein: CASRGFYEQYF. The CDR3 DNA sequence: TGTGCCAGCCGGGGTTTCTACGAGCAGTACTTC.

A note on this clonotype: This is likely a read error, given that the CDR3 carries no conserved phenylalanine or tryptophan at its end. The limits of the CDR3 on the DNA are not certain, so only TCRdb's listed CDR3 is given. CDR3: CASSLRGGKTP. The chain couples TRBV21-1 to TRBJ2-7; TRBD2, as called in the table, went unchecked against the DNA. TRBV21-1 is shown as a pseudogene. The CDR3 comprises 11 residues, both ends counted.

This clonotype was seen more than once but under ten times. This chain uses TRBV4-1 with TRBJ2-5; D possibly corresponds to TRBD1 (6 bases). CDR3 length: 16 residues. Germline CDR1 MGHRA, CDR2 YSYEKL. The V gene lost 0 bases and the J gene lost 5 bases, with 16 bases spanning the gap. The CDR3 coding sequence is TGCGCCAGCAGCCAAGATCGGATCAGGGGCCCGGAGACCCAGTACTTC. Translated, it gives CASSQDRIRGPETQYF.

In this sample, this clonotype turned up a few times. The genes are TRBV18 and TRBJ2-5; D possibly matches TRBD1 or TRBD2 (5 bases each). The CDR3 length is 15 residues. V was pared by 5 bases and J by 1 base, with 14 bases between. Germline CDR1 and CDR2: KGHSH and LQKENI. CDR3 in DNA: TGTGCCAGCTCAGGGGACCTGACGTCCCAAGAGACCCAGTACTTC. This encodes CASSGDLTSQETQYF.

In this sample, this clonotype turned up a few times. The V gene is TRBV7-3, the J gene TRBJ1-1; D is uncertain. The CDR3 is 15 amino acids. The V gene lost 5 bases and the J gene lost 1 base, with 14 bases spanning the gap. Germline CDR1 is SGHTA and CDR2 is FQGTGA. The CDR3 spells CASSPPGSRNTEAFF. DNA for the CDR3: TGTGCCAGCAGCCCACCCGGGTCCCGGAACACTGAAGCTTTCTTT.

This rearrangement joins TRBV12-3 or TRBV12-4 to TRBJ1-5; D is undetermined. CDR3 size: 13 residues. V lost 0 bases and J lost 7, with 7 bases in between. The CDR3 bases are TGTGCCAGCAGTTTAGCGGAGACCCAGCCCCAGCATTTT. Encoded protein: CASSLAETQPQHF.

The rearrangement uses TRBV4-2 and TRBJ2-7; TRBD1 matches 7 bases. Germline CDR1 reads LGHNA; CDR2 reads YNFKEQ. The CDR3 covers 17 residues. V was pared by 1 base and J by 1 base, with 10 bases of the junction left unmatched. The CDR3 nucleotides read TGTGCCAGCAGCCAAGTAGGCAGGACAGGTGTTTCCTACGAGCAGTACTTC. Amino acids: CASSQVGRTGVSYEQYF.

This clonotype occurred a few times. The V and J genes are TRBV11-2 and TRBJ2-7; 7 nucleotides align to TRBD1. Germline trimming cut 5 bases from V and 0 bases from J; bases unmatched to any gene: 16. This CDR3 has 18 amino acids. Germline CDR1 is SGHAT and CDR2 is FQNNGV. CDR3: CASSTPRRRDSSSYEQYF. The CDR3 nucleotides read TGTGCCAGCAGCACCCCCCGCCGCCGGGACAGTAGCTCCTACGAGCAGTACTTC. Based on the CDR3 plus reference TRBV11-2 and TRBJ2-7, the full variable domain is EAGVAQSPRYKIIEKRQSVAFWCNPISGHATLYWYQQILGQGPKLLIQFQNNGVVDDSQLPKDRFSAERLKGVDSTLKIQPAKLEDSAVYLCASSTPRRRDSSSYEQYFGPGTRLTVT.

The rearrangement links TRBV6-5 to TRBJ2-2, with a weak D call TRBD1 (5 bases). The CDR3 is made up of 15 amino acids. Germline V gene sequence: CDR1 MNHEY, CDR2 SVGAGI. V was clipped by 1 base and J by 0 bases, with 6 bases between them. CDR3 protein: CASSYLQANTGELFF. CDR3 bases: TGTGCCAGCAGTTACTTACAGGCGAACACCGGGGAGCTGTTTTTT.

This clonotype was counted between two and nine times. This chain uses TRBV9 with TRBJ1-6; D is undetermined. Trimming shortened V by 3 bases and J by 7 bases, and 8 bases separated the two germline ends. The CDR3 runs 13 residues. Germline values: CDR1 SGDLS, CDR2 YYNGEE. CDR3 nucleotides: TGTGCCAGCAGCGCCGACGGGAATTCACCCCTCCACTTT. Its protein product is CASSADGNSPLHF.

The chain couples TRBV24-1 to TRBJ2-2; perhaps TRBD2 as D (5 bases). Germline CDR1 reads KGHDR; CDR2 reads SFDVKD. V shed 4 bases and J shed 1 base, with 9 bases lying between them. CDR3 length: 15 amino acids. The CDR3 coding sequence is TGTGCCACCAGTGACGGCGGGTGGAACACCGGGGAGCTGTTTTTT. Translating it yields CATSDGGWNTGELFF.

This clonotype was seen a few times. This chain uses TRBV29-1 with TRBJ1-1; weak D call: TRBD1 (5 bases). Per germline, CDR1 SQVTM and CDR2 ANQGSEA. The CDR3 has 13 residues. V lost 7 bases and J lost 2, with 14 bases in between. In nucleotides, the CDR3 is TGCAGCGGCCACACAGGCCTTAACACTGAAGCTTTCTTT. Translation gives CSGHTGLNTEAFF.

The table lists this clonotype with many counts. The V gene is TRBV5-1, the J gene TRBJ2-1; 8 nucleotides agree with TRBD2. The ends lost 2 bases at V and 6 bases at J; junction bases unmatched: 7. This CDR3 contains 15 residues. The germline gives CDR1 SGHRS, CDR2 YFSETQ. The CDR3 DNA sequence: TGCGCCAGCAGCTTCGGGGGGGGCCTGACCAATGAGCAGTTCTTC. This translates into CASSFGGGLTNEQFF.

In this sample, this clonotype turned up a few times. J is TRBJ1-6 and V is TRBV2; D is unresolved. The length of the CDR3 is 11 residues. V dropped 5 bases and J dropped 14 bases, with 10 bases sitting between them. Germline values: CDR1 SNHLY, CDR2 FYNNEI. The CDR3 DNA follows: TGTGCCAGCAGTTACGATGTATCCCTCCACTTT. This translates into CASSYDVSLHF.

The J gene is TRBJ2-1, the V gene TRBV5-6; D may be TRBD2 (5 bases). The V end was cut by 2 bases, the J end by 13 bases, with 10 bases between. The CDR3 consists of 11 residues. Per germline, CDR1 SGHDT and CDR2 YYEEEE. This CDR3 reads CASSFGINQFF. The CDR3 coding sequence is TGTGCCAGCAGCTTCGGGATCAATCAGTTCTTC.

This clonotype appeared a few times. CDR3 in amino acids: CASSQAGGNTEAFF. Written as DNA, the CDR3 is TGTGCCAGCAGCCAAGCAGGGGGCAACACTGAAGCTTTCTTT. The rearrangement uses TRBV3-1 and TRBJ1-1; 8 bases are a match to TRBD1. CDR1 and CDR2 (germline): LGHDT, YNNKEL (reference sequence). The CDR3 loop spans 14 amino acids. V gave up 1 base and J gave up 2 bases; unmatched junction bases: 0.

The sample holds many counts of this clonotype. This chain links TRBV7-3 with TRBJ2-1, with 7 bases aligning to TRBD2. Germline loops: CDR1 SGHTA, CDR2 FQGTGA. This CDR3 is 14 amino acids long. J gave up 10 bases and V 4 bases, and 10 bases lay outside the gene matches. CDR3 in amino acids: CASSSSLGGREQFF. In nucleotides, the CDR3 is TGTGCCAGCAGCTCCTCCCTGGGGGGGAGGGAGCAGTTCTTC.